This T cell receptor beta chain was observed in a study of cytomegalovirus exposure and HLA in healthy donors. Study-level findings and limits: Rarity marked most TCR sequences, yet some public TCRs occurred in many donors.

The study ran its PCR with 60 Vbeta and 13 Jbeta primers. Here immunoSEQ multiplex PCR was the method, and the copy in TCRdb shows in-frame clones only, minus some. Counted here are around 80,000 clones, approximately 62% occurring once; the ten biggest clones make up 3.5% to 4.5%. Comment on this clone: No antigen is known for it.

The sequencing input was PBMCs. The receptor comes from a male donor in good health and CMV-seropositive.

In nucleotides, the CDR3 is TGTGCCAGCAGCTTATTCGGGGGGGCGGGGGATACGCAGTATTTT. This translates into CASSLFGGAGDTQYF. This chain joins TRBV7-6 and TRBJ2-3; 8 bases are a match to TRBD2. Germline-derived CDR1 and CDR2 are SGHVS and FNYEAQ. Trimming removed 2 bases from V and 6 bases from J; junction bases left unmatched: 7. This CDR3 has 15 amino acids.